The following is a T cell receptor (beta chain) sequence with its context. The CDR3 contains 15 residues. With 2 bases removed from V and 0 bases from J, the gap between germline ends came to 11 bases. Germline V gene data show CDR1 as KGHSH and CDR2 as LQKENI. Primers for the PCR totalled 60 Vbeta and 13 Jbeta. The protocol was immunoSEQ multiplex PCR, while the TCRdb copy is restricted to in-frame clones and leaves out a portion. The data hold about 110,000 clones, with roughly 74% observed a single time. These data belong to a study of cytomegalovirus exposure and HLA in healthy donors. This clonotype was obtained from a man in his forties in good health and CMV-seronegative. The sequenced material came from PBMCs. The chain uses TRBV18 and TRBJ2-7; the D gene is possibly TRBD2 (5 bases). CDR3 in amino acids: CASSPGLASSYEQYF. The DNA for the CDR3 is TGTGCCAGCTCACCAGGTCTAGCTAGCTCCTACGAGCAGTACTTC. The whole variable domain, filled in from reference TRBV18 and TRBJ2-7, reads NAGVMQNPRHLVRRRGQEARLRCSPMKGHSHVYWYRQLPEEGLKFMVYLQKENIIDESGMPKERFSAEFPKEGPSILRIQQVVRGDSAAYFCASSPGLASSYEQYFGPGTRLTVT.